This entry features one T cell receptor (beta chain) sequence. Its antigen is unknown. Base qualities are not recorded, but no much larger clone differs from it by a single base. The germline V end is reduced by 4 bases and the J end by 4 bases; junction bases left unmatched: 7. The CDR1 and CDR2 encoded by the germline V gene (reference sequence) are LNHDA and SQIVND. The CDR3 has 16 amino acids, counting the end cysteine and phenylalanine. Only the CDR3 DNA is retained, 48 bases long and in frame from the first base. This record comes from a study of cytomegalovirus exposure and HLA in healthy donors (dated by TCRdb to about 2017). Concerning the study at large: The 650 to 800 repertoires of the first cohort and the approximately 130 validation repertoires were produced on the same platform, according to a later analysis. The study aimed to test whether cataloging public T cell receptors could reveal signatures of past pathogen exposure. In addition to the first cohort of 650 to 800 subjects, a separate validation cohort of approximately 130 different subjects was used. To predict cytomegalovirus infection status, the study brought together high-throughput TCR immunosequencing, statistical association of individual TCRs with disease status, and machine learning. Overall study outcomes, separate from this receptor: Most TCR sequences were observed very rarely across donors, whereas some public TCRs were present in many individuals. Subsequent analysis determined that TCRs grouped into clusters in the first cohort also showed a tendency toward co-occurrence across the 120 validation repertoires, and roughly 95% of cluster scores exceeded 0. The classifier was reported to diagnose cytomegalovirus status with high specificity and sensitivity in both the original and validation cohorts. All 120 or so repertoires were used to score co-occurrence in the validation cohort in a later analysis, because that analysis had no HLA typing for the cohort. A few of the identified cytomegalovirus-associated TCR beta chains were confirmed in vitro to be specific for cytomegalovirus antigens. According to the authors, the approach could potentially be generalized to other disease states and immunological phenotypes. A total of roughly 160 TCR beta chains were listed by the study as associated with cytomegalovirus.

The library relied on the immunoSEQ multiplex PCR assay. Per the source publication's procedure: A statistical classification framework was built to diagnose cytomegalovirus status from the catalog of TCR beta chain sequences. TCRdb retrieved this table from immuneACCESS and kept in-frame rearrangements only. Not all clones are present; in checked studies, unresolved V genes account for under half, and no reason is known for the remainder. The V and J calls and the clone size are those of that table, but D and trimming were determined from the DNA. The sample contains some 72,000 clones, 90% to 97% of them found a single time. Roughly 1.6% of the sample belongs to the ten largest clones. The donors belonged to the validation cohort of over a hundred subjects, which was separate from the roughly 700-subject first cohort.

The sequencing sample was made of PBMCs. The receptor comes from a man aged 18 to 30 in good health and CMV-seropositive. The sequence joins TRBV19 to TRBJ2-2; 9 central nucleotides agree with TRBD1. The nucleotide sequence reads TGTGCCAGTAGTACACGGACAGGGGTGGGCACCGGGGAGCTGTTTTTT. This yields the protein CASSTRTGVGTGELFF.